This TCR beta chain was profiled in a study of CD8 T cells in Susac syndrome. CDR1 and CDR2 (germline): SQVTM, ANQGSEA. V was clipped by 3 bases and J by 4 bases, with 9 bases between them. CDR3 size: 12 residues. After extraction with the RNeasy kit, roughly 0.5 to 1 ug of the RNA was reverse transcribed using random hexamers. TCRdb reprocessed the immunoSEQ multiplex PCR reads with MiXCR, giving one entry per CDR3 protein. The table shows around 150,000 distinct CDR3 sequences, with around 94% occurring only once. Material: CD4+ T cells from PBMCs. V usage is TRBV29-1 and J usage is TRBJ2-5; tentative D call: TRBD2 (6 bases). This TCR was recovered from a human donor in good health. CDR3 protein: CSVELGGETQYF. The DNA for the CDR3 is TGCAGCGTTGAGTTGGGGGGAGAGACCCAGTACTTC.